This T cell receptor (beta chain) derives from a study of blood T cell repertoires in COVID-19. The protocol was immunoSEQ multiplex PCR, while the TCRdb copy is restricted to in-frame clones and leaves out a portion. The sample has about 300,000 clones, about nine tenths seen once. The CDR3 has 15 amino acids. Between the trimmed V and J ends, which lost 9 bases and 4 bases, there was a span of 21 bases. Germline lookup yields CDR1 SEHNR and CDR2 FQNEAQ (reference sequence). This receptor was taken from a woman aged 25 to 39 who had recovered from COVID-19. The sample comprised peripheral blood. This sequence joins TRBV7-9 and TRBJ1-1; D is unclear. The CDR3 loop reads CASTFREVGSTEAFF. The CDR3 nucleotides read TGTGCCAGTACCTTTAGAGAGGTCGGGAGCACTGAAGCTTTCTTT.